One and the same sample provided the 8 T cell receptor beta chains below, sequenced in a study of T cell responses to AZD1222 COVID-19 vaccine. Some clones are missing from TCRdb's copy, which holds only in-frame ones; the method was immunoSEQ multiplex PCR. The sample gives under 130,000 clones, about four fifths of which show up once; 4% to 6% is in the top ten. The sample here was peripheral blood, taken on day 0 of AZD1222 vaccination. Receptors were obtained from an adult in good health.

The chain combines TRBV11-2 with TRBJ2-7; possibly TRBD1 for D (6 bases). Looked up from germline, CDR1 is SGHAT and CDR2 is FQNNGV. Deletions cut 5 bases from V and 3 bases from J, with 26 bases between. CDR3 size: 18 residues. Written as DNA, the CDR3 is TGTGCCAGCAGCCCCCACCCCTCCAGGGGACAACCCTACTACGAGCAGTACTTC. Encoded protein: CASSPHPSRGQPYYEQYF. The complete variable domain, with remaining parts taken from reference TRBV11-2 and TRBJ2-7, reads EAGVAQSPRYKIIEKRQSVAFWCNPISGHATLYWYQQILGQGPKLLIQFQNNGVVDDSQLPKDRFSAERLKGVDSTLKIQPAKLEDSAVYLCASSPHPSRGQPYYEQYFGPGTRLTVT.

This clone was found a few times. The chain uses TRBV30 and TRBJ1-6; D unresolved. The germline V gene encodes CDR1 GTSNPN and CDR2 SVGIG (reference sequence). CDR3 size: 14 residues. Trimming left V 3 bases short and J 7 bases short, with 13 bases between. This CDR3 reads CAWRGVRGNSPLHF. The CDR3 DNA is TGTGCCTGGAGGGGCGTCCGGGGAAATTCACCCCTCCACTTT.

This sequence joins TRBV19 and TRBJ1-6; 11 bases are a match to TRBD1. The germline gives CDR1 LNHDA, CDR2 SQIVND (reference sequence). Trimming removed 5 bases from V and 10 bases from J; junction bases left unmatched: 7. The CDR3 is 15 residues long. The CDR3 DNA reads TGTGCCAGTAGTTCCACCGGGACAGGGGGATCACCCCTCCACTTT. It specifies CASSSTGTGGSPLHF. The variable domain in full, with the rest retrieved from reference TRBV19 and TRBJ1-6, is DGGITQSPKYLFRKEGQNVTLSCEQNLNHDAMYWYRQDPGQGLRLIYYSQIVNDFQKGDIAEGYSVSREKKESFPLTVTSAQKNPTAFYLCASSSTGTGGSPLHFGNGTRLTVT.

This clone was observed a few times. The chain couples TRBV6-5 to TRBJ1-1, with 7 bases that match TRBD1. CDR1 is MNHEY and CDR2 is SVGAGI in the germline V gene. The length of the CDR3 is 13 residues. V lost 8 bases and J lost 1; bases outside the gene matches: 4. CDR3 residues: CASRRQGNTEAFF. CDR3 sequence (DNA): TGTGCCAGCCGGCGACAGGGGAACACTGAAGCTTTCTTT.

J is TRBJ1-2 and V is TRBV29-1; D might be TRBD1 (6 bases). The CDR3 extends over 12 amino acids. Germline loops: CDR1 SQVTM, CDR2 ANQGSEA. V was cut by 4 bases and J by 6 bases, with 12 bases left in between. The CDR3 bases are TGCAGCGTTGGGCCGGAGGGGGATGGCTACACCTTC. Encoded protein: CSVGPEGDGYTF.

The chain employs TRBV6-5 and TRBJ2-7, with D hard to call. The germline gives CDR1 MNHEY, CDR2 SVGAGI. Trimming stripped 5 bases from V and 2 bases from J, with 10 bases between. This CDR3 has 13 residues. The CDR3 reads CASSRLDAYEQYF. The DNA for the CDR3 is TGTGCCAGCAGTCGACTGGATGCCTACGAGCAGTACTTC.

The CDR3 nucleotides are TGTGCCAGCTCACCGCGAACCGATAGCGATAGTAACTATGGCTACACCTTC. Protein product: CASSPRTDSDSNYGYTF. This rearrangement joins TRBV18 to TRBJ1-2; D is unresolved. The CDR3 length is 17 residues. The germline gives CDR1 KGHSH, CDR2 LQKENI. The V gene lost 3 bases and the J gene lost 1 base, with 18 bases spanning the gap.

The rearrangement uses TRBV4-2 and TRBJ2-7; the D gene is possibly TRBD1 (6 bases). V dropped 3 bases and J dropped 2 bases, with 23 bases sitting between them. The CDR3 contains 18 residues. Per the germline V gene, CDR1 is LGHNA and CDR2 is YNFKEQ. The CDR3 protein is CASSHPVIGTTTTYEQYF. In DNA form, the CDR3 reads TGTGCCAGCAGCCACCCCGTCATCGGGACAACGACCACCTACGAGCAGTACTTC.